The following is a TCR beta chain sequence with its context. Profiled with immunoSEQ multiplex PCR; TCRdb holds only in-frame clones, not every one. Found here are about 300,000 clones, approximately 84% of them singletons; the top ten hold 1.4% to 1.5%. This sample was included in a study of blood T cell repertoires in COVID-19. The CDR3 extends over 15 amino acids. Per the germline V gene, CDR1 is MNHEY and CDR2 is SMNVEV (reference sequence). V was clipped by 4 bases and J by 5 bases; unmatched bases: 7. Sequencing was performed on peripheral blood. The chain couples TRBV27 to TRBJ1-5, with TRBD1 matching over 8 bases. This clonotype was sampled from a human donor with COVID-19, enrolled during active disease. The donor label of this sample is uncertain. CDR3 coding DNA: TGTGCCAGCAGTTCCCTAAACAGGGGGTATCAGCCCCAGCATTTT. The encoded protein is CASSSLNRGYQPQHF.